These 17 T cell receptor beta chains originate from one sample sequenced in a study of blood T cell repertoires in COVID-19. Here immunoSEQ multiplex PCR was the method, and the copy in TCRdb shows in-frame clones only, minus some. The sample holds roughly 150,000 clones, roughly nine tenths seen once. Source material: peripheral blood. The receptors derive from a woman aged 40 to 49 with acute or convalescent COVID-19.

This chain connects TRBV5-1 to TRBJ1-2, with TRBD1 identical over 10 bases. Losses at the gene ends were 5 bases for V and 8 bases for J; bases not matched to a gene: 9. The CDR3 length is 14 residues. Germline V gives CDR1 SGHRS, CDR2 YFSETQ. The CDR3 loop is CASRDRGSLWGYTF. The DNA of the CDR3 is TGCGCCAGCAGGGACAGGGGGTCCCTTTGGGGCTACACCTTC. Looking up the rest from reference TRBV5-1 and TRBJ1-2 gives the full variable domain: KAGVTQTPRYLIKTRGQQVTLSCSPISGHRSVSWYQQTPGQGLQFLFEYFSETQRNKGNFPGRFSGRQFSNSRSEMNVSTLELGDSALYLCASRDRGSLWGYTFGSGTRLTVV.

The gene calls are TRBV28 and TRBJ1-2; D uncertain. This CDR3 has 14 residues. V shed 3 bases and J shed 2 bases, with 10 bases lying between them. Per germline, CDR1 MDHEN and CDR2 SYDVKM. This chain's CDR3 is CASSFLRENYGYTF. Written as DNA, the CDR3 is TGTGCCAGCAGTTTTCTCCGGGAAAACTATGGCTACACCTTC.

The V gene is TRBV5-6, the J gene TRBJ2-2; maybe TRBD2 (5 bases). Looked up from germline, CDR1 is SGHDT and CDR2 is YYEEEE. V was clipped by 4 bases and J by 6 bases, with 16 bases between them. The CDR3 is 15 amino acids. The CDR3: CASSPGMRVAGELFF. CDR3 in DNA: TGTGCCAGCAGCCCCGGGATGAGGGTCGCCGGGGAGCTGTTTTTT.

This sequence joins TRBV7-9 and TRBJ2-3; 10 bases align to TRBD1. This CDR3 region has 19 residues. Germline V gene sequence: CDR1 SEHNR, CDR2 FQNEAQ (reference sequence). The V and J ends lost 6 bases and 1 base, in that order; junction bases with no gene match: 16. The CDR3 reads CASRTTTGGREYGTDTQYF. CDR3 in DNA: TGTGCCAGCAGGACAACGACAGGGGGCAGAGAATATGGCACAGATACGCAGTATTTT.

In its sample, this clone was seen once. The chain recombines TRBV27 with TRBJ1-5; possibly TRBD1 for D (5 bases). The CDR3 sequence is 19 residues long. V lost 1 base to trimming and J lost 1 base, with 20 bases between them. Germline CDR1 reads MNHEY; CDR2 reads SMNVEV (reference sequence). The CDR3 DNA is TGTGCCAGCAGTTTATTGGCTTTGGGCAGGGAGGGAAGCAATCAGCCCCAGCATTTT. It encodes CASSLLALGREGSNQPQHF.

This chain joins TRBV19 and TRBJ2-1, with D unclear. With 7 bases removed from V and 4 bases from J, the gap between germline ends came to 11 bases. The CDR3 sequence is 13 residues long. In germline, CDR1 is LNHDA, CDR2 SQIVND (reference sequence). The CDR3 sequence: CASTPPNYNEQFF. CDR3 nucleotides: TGTGCCAGTACCCCCCCTAATTACAATGAGCAGTTCTTC.

The rearrangement joins TRBV27 to TRBJ2-1; D is perhaps TRBD1 (5 bases). Germline V gene data show CDR1 as MNHEY and CDR2 as SMNVEV (reference sequence). The CDR3 length is 12 residues. With 10 bases removed from V and 8 bases from J, the gap between germline ends came to 15 bases. The DNA of the CDR3 is TGTGCCACCAAAACGGAAGGGGATGAGCAGTTCTTC. Residues: CATKTEGDEQFF.

The gene calls are TRBV4-1 and TRBJ2-1; 9 nucleotides align to TRBD2. Germline V gives CDR1 MGHRA, CDR2 YSYEKL. V was clipped by 0 bases and J by 10 bases; unmatched bases: 10. CDR3 size: 16 residues. The CDR3 is CASSQDTGLASGEQFF. Written as DNA, the CDR3 is TGCGCCAGCAGCCAAGATACGGGACTAGCCTCCGGCGAGCAGTTCTTC.

V and J are TRBV30 and TRBJ2-3; the D is unclear. Per the germline V gene, CDR1 is GTSNPN and CDR2 is SVGIG (reference sequence). V shed 4 bases and J shed 2 bases, with 4 bases lying between them. The CDR3 totals 11 residues. This CDR3 is CAWTNTDTQYF. The CDR3 bases are TGTGCCTGGACTAACACAGATACGCAGTATTTT.

This clone was seen once. The chain is built from TRBV19 and TRBJ1-1; D is ambiguous. The CDR3 is 15 amino acids. Germline V gene sequence: CDR1 LNHDA, CDR2 SQIVND (reference sequence). V lost 7 bases to trimming and J lost 4 bases, with 19 bases between them. As DNA, the CDR3 is TGTGCCAGTAATGTGGAGGGAGGTAAGTTCACTGAAGCTTTCTTT. Its protein is CASNVEGGKFTEAFF.

The chain carries TRBV4-2 and TRBJ2-7, with D maybe TRBD1 (7 bases). Trimming shortened V by 4 bases and J by 5 bases, and 18 bases separated the two germline ends. The CDR3 consists of 15 residues. CDR1 LGHNA and CDR2 YNFKEQ come from the germline V gene. This CDR3 reads CASSLAQGRRNEQYF. CDR3 in DNA: TGTGCCAGCAGCCTCGCACAGGGGAGGAGGAACGAGCAGTACTTC.

This clone was detected once. DNA of the CDR3: TGTGCCAGCGCGGACAGATTCTATGGCTACACCTTC. This translates into CASADRFYGYTF. The chain carries TRBV12-3 or TRBV12-4 and TRBJ1-2; D is perhaps TRBD1 (6 bases). This CDR3 is built from 12 residues. The germline V and J ends were trimmed by 8 bases and 4 bases, with 11 bases remaining between them.

The CDR3 sequence: CASSQDGLAGGYEQYF. The DNA for the CDR3 is TGTGCCAGCAGCCAAGATGGCCTAGCGGGGGGGTACGAGCAGTACTTC. The chain couples TRBV4-2 to TRBJ2-7, with TRBD2 identical over 12 bases. V shed 0 bases and J 4 bases; nucleotides not matched to a gene: 4. This CDR3 comprises 16 residues. From germline, CDR1 is LGHNA and CDR2 YNFKEQ.

The V call is TRBV9, the J call TRBJ2-7, with a weak D call TRBD1 (5 bases). Trimming stripped 2 bases from V and 6 bases from J, with 18 bases between. Germline-derived CDR1 and CDR2 are SGDLS and YYNGEE. The CDR3 contains 15 residues. As DNA, the CDR3 is TGTGCCAGCAGCGTTAGGGCACAGCCAGGGCTCGAGCAGTACTTC. The encoded protein is CASSVRAQPGLEQYF.

This clone showed up just once. The chain has TRBV5-1 and TRBJ2-1; 9 bases fit TRBD1. In germline, CDR1 is SGHRS, CDR2 YFSETQ. V lost 4 bases to trimming and J lost 3 bases; unmatched junction nucleotides: 5. The CDR3 sequence is 15 residues long. The CDR3 sequence: CASSRGTGNYNEQFF. CDR3 nucleotide sequence: TGCGCCAGCAGCAGAGGGACAGGGAACTACAATGAGCAGTTCTTC.

V and J are TRBV27 and TRBJ2-1; 11 bases fit TRBD2. Germline loops: CDR1 MNHEY, CDR2 SMNVEV (reference sequence). This CDR3 has 16 amino acids. V lost 3 bases to trimming and J lost 5 bases; unmatched junction nucleotides: 6. CDR3 nucleotides: TGTGCCAGCAGTTTCATGGGACTAGCGGTAAACAATGAGCAGTTCTTC. Amino acids: CASSFMGLAVNNEQFF.

CDR3: CASSLWATGSPDTQYF. Written as DNA, the CDR3 is TGTGCCAGCAGCTTATGGGCGACCGGGAGTCCAGATACGCAGTATTTT. The chain couples TRBV11-2 to TRBJ2-3, with D possibly being TRBD2 (6 bases). The germline V and J ends were trimmed by 2 bases and 4 bases, with 16 bases remaining between them. CDR1 is SGHAT and CDR2 is FQNNGV in the germline V gene. This CDR3 has 16 residues.